Listed below are T cell receptor beta chains from one sample, sequenced in a study of beta chain features in type 1 diabetes. Sequenced by immunoSEQ multiplex PCR; TCRdb stores in-frame clones only, minus some. The data show fewer than 250,000 clones, over 7.5% seen once. Sequencing was done on a sample of naive CD4+ T cells from blood. These receptors originate from a woman under 30 in good health. Each CDR3 is given with its conserved first and last residue. The D gene is left open where the match is weak. Clone size is stated in some rows and not others, as once, few, many or a class when expanded.

>TRBJ2-5|TRBV19|many|NA
TGTGCCAGTAGACCGACAGGACAAGAGACCCAGTACTTC
CASRPTGQETQYF
>TRBJ1-2|TRBV25-1|few|NA
TGTGCCAGCAGTGGGGGCTCAGGGTATGGCTACACCTTC
CASSGGSGYGYTF
>TRBJ2-5|TRBV5-4|few|NA
TGTGCCAGCAGCTCATCTAGACGGGAGACCCAGTACTTC
CASSSSRRETQYF
>TRBJ2-7|TRBV10-3|few|NA
TGTGCCATCAGCGGGAAACAGGGCGCCTACGAGCAGTACTTC
CAISGKQGAYEQYF
>TRBJ2-2|TRBV7-9|NA|NA
TGTGCCAGCAGCCCTCGGGTCGGGGAGCTGTTTTTT
CASSPRVGELFF
>TRBJ2-3|TRBV18|NA|NA
TGTGCCAGCTCTACAGGGCCCCCAGGGGCCGCCACAGATACGCAGTATTTT
CASSTGPPGAATDTQYF
>TRBJ2-7|TRBV6-5|NA|TRBD1
TGTGCCAGCAGCCGAGACAGGGGAAACTACGAGCAGTACTTC
CASSRDRGNYEQYF
>TRBJ1-2|TRBV18|few|NA
TGTGCCAGCTCACCGGAACAAGAGGGCTATGGCTACACCTTC
CASSPEQEGYGYTF
>TRBJ1-5|TRBV7-2|NA|NA
TGTGCCAGCAGCTTGAACAGGGTTTGGGGCAATCAGCCCCAGCATTTT
CASSLNRVWGNQPQHF
>TRBJ1-2|TRBV18|NA|NA
TGTGCCAGCTCACCAGACAGAGGTTACCATGGCTACACCTTC
CASSPDRGYHGYTF
>TRBJ1-4|TRBV9|NA|TRBD1
TGTGCCAGCAGCGCCATGACAGGGGCGGATGAAAAACTGTTTTTT
CASSAMTGADEKLFF
>TRBJ1-1|TRBV30|NA|TRBD1
TGTGCCTGGAGTGCCCATGGGACAGGGGTAAGGAACACTGAAGCTTTCTTT
CAWSAHGTGVRNTEAFF
>TRBJ1-1|TRBV7-9|few|NA
TGTGCCAGCAGCTTCGGGGGGACGGGCACTGAAGCTTTCTTT
CASSFGGTGTEAFF
>TRBJ2-1|TRBV2|few|NA
TGTGCCAGCAGTGGCGGTAATGAGCAGTTCTTC
CASSGGNEQFF
>TRBJ1-1|TRBV28|NA|TRBD1
TGTGCCAGCTCCAGGGGGCTGGGCACTGAAGCTTTCTTT
CASSRGLGTEAFF
>TRBJ1-5|TRBV19|NA|NA
TGTGCCAGTAGTGGAGTGGACAGCTTAAGACAGCCCCAGCATTTT
CASSGVDSLRQPQHF
>TRBJ2-7|TRBV19|NA|TRBD2
TGTGCCAGTAGTTCACCGGGACTAGTCTTCGAGCAGTACTTC
CASSSPGLVFEQYF
>TRBJ2-6|TRBV5-1|NA|TRBD1
TGCGCCAGCAGCCAGGGGACAGGGGGGGCCAACGTCCTGACTTTC
CASSQGTGGANVLTF
>TRBJ2-2|TRBV12-5|NA|NA
TGTGCTAGTGGTTCTAGGGAGTCCACCGGGGAGCTGTTTTTT
CASGSRESTGELFF
>TRBJ1-2|TRBV27|NA|NA
TGTGCCAGCAGGCTGACAGCGAGCTATGGCTACACCTTC
CASRLTASYGYTF
>TRBJ1-2|TRBV5-8|NA|NA
TGTGCCAGCAGCTTGCGCGGACATAGTAACTATGGCTACACCTTC
CASSLRGHSNYGYTF
>TRBJ2-5|TRBV4-1|few|TRBD2
TGCGCCAGCAGCCAAGTTTATTCCGGGACTAGCGGGAGGATGGAGACCCAGTACTTC
CASSQVYSGTSGRMETQYF
>TRBJ2-3|TRBV7-2|NA|NA
TGTGCCAGCAGCTTAGTGTGGGGGGAGGCAGATACGCAGTATTTT
CASSLVWGEADTQYF
>TRBJ1-4|TRBV27|once|TRBD1
TGTGCCAGCAGTCGGACAGGGACTAATGAAAAACTGTTTTTT
CASSRTGTNEKLFF
>TRBJ1-4|TRBV18|NA|NA
TGTGCCAGCTCACCAGGGACTACACCCGCAACTAATGAAAAACTGTTTTTT
CASSPGTTPATNEKLFF
>TRBJ2-7|TRBV30|NA|TRBD2
TGTGCCTGGGTCCCCCGGCTAGCGGGAGGGCCGGTCTTC
CAWVPRLAGGPVF
>TRBJ2-1|TRBV27|NA|TRBD2
TGTGCCAGCCGCCCCAAAGTAGCGGGAGACATCCGGGGCAATGAGCAGTTCTTC
CASRPKVAGDIRGNEQFF
>TRBJ2-7|TRBV18|NA|NA
TGTGCCAGCTCACTAGTCCCCGGAGTTGACGAGCAGTACTTC
CASSLVPGVDEQYF
>TRBJ2-1|TRBV6-1|NA|TRBD2
TGTGCCAGCAGTCTAGCGGGAGTGCATGAGCAGTTCTTC
CASSLAGVHEQFF
>TRBJ1-2|TRBV30|few|TRBD1
TGTGCCTGTGGACAGGGGGCTGGTGGCTACACCTTC
CACGQGAGGYTF
>TRBJ1-1|TRBV4-1|NA|NA
TGCGCCAGCAGCCAGCCAGGGAAGGACACTGAAGCTTTCTTT
CASSQPGKDTEAFF
>TRBJ1-1|TRBV27|NA|TRBD1
TGTGCCAGCAGTCCCTCCGGGACAGGGAACACTGAAGCTTTCTTT
CASSPSGTGNTEAFF
>TRBJ2-7|TRBV5-4|NA|NA
TGTGCCAGCAGCTTGGGTGGGCGGGGATTCTCCTACGAGCAGTACTTC
CASSLGGRGFSYEQYF
>TRBJ1-2|TRBV5-1|few|NA
TGCGCCAGCCACCCCATTGGGTCTCGTGGGGGCGCGAGGAACTATGGCTACACCTTC
CASHPIGSRGGARNYGYTF
>TRBJ2-7|TRBV5-1|few|TRBD1
TGCGCCAGCCAGACAGGGGCCAACTCCTACGAGCAGTACTTC
CASQTGANSYEQYF
>TRBJ2-7|TRBV2|NA|NA
TGTGCCAGCAGGACTTCCTACGAGCAGTACTTC
CASRTSYEQYF
>TRBJ2-7|TRBV6-1|NA|NA
TGTGCCAGCAGTGAAGCGGCAGGGGGGATCTCCTACGAGCAGTACTTC
CASSEAAGGISYEQYF
>TRBJ2-1|TRBV4-1|NA|NA
TGCGCCAGCAGCCAAGATCCCGGGAGTGACTACAATGAGCAGTTCTTC
CASSQDPGSDYNEQFF
>TRBJ2-1|TRBV5-1|NA|TRBD2
TGCGCCAGCAGCTGGAGACTAGCGGGAGGGAGTGAGCAGTTCTTC
CASSWRLAGGSEQFF
>TRBJ2-7|TRBV11-2|few|TRBD2
TGTGCCAGCAGCTTAGTCGGACTAGGGGCCTACGAGCAGTACTTC
CASSLVGLGAYEQYF
>TRBJ1-5|TRBV30|few|TRBD1
TGTGCCTGGAATGCAGGGGGCCCGCCCCAGCATTTT
CAWNAGGPPQHF
>TRBJ2-1|TRBV11-2|NA|TRBD2
TGTGCCAGCAGCTTAGGTCTAGCGGGCATCAACAATGAGCAGTTCTTC
CASSLGLAGINNEQFF
>TRBJ1-1|TRBV7-9|few|TRBD1
TGTGCCAGCAGCCTCAGGACAGGGACGAACACTGAAGCTTTCTTT
CASSLRTGTNTEAFF
>TRBJ2-7|TRBV2|NA|NA
TGTGCCAGCGATAGAGGTTACGAGCAGTACTTC
CASDRGYEQYF